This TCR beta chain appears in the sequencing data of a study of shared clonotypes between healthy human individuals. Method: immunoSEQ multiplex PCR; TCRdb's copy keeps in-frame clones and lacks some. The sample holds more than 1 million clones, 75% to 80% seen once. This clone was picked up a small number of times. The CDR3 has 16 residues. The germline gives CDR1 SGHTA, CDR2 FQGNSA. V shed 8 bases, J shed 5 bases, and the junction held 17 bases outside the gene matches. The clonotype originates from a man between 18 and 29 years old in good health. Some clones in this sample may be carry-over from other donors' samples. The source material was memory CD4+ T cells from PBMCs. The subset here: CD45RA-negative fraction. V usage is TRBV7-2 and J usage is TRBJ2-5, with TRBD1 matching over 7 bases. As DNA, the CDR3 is TGTGCCAGCGTCTCGGGACAGCCCAGATTAGGGGAGACCCAGTACTTC. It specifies CASVSGQPRLGETQYF.